These T cell receptor beta chains were read from a single sample in a study of blood T cells in healthy people across ages. TCRdb processed the 5' RACE reads anew with MiXCR; each CDR3 protein has one entry. The data contain about 830,000 distinct CDR3 sequences, 55% to 65% of them singletons. Sequenced sample: blood. These TCRs come from a man aged 25 to 45 in good health. CDR3s include the opening cysteine and the closing phenylalanine or tryptophan. D genes are given only for firm matches. Only some rows state a clone size, as once, few, many or a class for expanded clones.

j_call v_call d_call clone_size cdr3_aa cdr3_nt
TRBJ2-7 TRBV7-9 NA NA CASSGTAIDAIYEQYF TGTGCCAGCAGCGGGACGGCTATCGACGCCATCTACGAGCAGTACTTC
TRBJ2-7 TRBV5-1 TRBD2 NA CASSLAGTTHYEQYF TGCGCCAGCAGCTTGGCCGGGACTACTCACTACGAGCAGTACTTC
TRBJ1-1 TRBV20-1 NA NA CSASGAMNTEAFF TGCAGTGCTTCAGGGGCCATGAACACTGAAGCTTTCTTT
TRBJ2-2 TRBV12-3/TRBV12-4 TRBD1 NA CASSARGRRTGELFF TGTGCCAGCAGTGCAAGGGGGCGCCGGACCGGGGAGCTGTTTTTT
TRBJ1-2 TRBV7-3 TRBD1 NA CASRPTGVKGGYTF TGTGCCAGCAGGCCGACAGGGGTTAAGGGTGGCTACACCTTC
TRBJ2-2 TRBV6-2/TRBV6-3 NA NA CASTRQGGELFF TGTGCCAGCACCCGCCAGGGCGGGGAGCTGTTTTTT
TRBJ2-5 TRBV7-2 TRBD1 NA CASSLVPDRGRETQYF TGTGCCAGCAGCTTAGTCCCGGACAGGGGGCGGGAGACCCAGTACTTC
TRBJ2-1 TRBV20-1 NA NA CSARKARRVSSYNEQFF TGCAGTGCTAGAAAGGCGAGGCGGGTGAGCTCCTACAATGAGCAGTTCTTC
TRBJ2-5 TRBV15 NA few CATSRVKQGRETQYF TGTGCCACCAGCAGAGTTAAACAGGGTCGGGAGACCCAGTACTTC
TRBJ1-6 TRBV14 TRBD1 few CASRLSGTGGNSPLHF TGTGCCAGCAGACTCAGCGGGACAGGGGGTAATTCACCCCTCCACTTT
TRBJ1-3 TRBV7-8 NA NA CASSLGLNPPGNTIYF TGTGCCAGCAGCTTAGGACTGAATCCACCTGGAAACACCATATATTTT
TRBJ2-1 TRBV20-1 TRBD2 NA CSARGPLAGRGNEQFF TGCAGTGCTAGGGGCCCACTAGCGGGGAGGGGCAATGAGCAGTTCTTC
TRBJ2-1 TRBV5-1 TRBD1 NA CASSNRQGSPNEQFF TGCGCCAGCAGTAATAGACAGGGGTCCCCCAATGAGCAGTTCTTC
TRBJ2-1 TRBV6-1 NA few CASNSNRVIPEQFF TGTGCCAGCAATAGTAACAGGGTAATTCCTGAGCAGTTCTTC
TRBJ1-5 TRBV4-3 NA NA CASSQDWGDNQPQHF TGCGCCAGCAGCCAAGACTGGGGGGATAATCAGCCCCAGCATTTT
TRBJ2-1 TRBV20-1 TRBD2 few CSANPGGNNEQFF TGCAGTGCTAACCCGGGGGGGAACAATGAGCAGTTCTTC
TRBJ2-3 TRBV6-6 NA NA CASSSEDHGTDTQYF TGTGCCAGCAGTTCCGAGGACCACGGCACAGATACGCAGTATTTT
TRBJ2-1 TRBV27 NA NA CASSLRGRENEQFF TGTGCCAGCAGTTTAAGGGGGCGGGAGAATGAGCAGTTCTTC
TRBJ1-5 TRBV5-6 TRBD1 once CASSYGTDQGAQHF TGTGCCAGCAGTTACGGGACAGATCAGGGAGCCCAGCATTTT
TRBJ2-7 TRBV28 NA few CASSSSGLIYEQYF TGTGCCAGCAGTTCCTCGGGACTTATCTACGAGCAGTACTTC
TRBJ2-5 TRBV2 TRBD2 NA CASSGASGGQETQYF TGTGCCAGCAGTGGGGCGAGCGGGGGACAAGAGACCCAGTACTTC
TRBJ1-1 TRBV5-1 NA few CASSLVRGRVTDTEAFF TGCGCCAGCAGCTTGGTCCGAGGGCGGGTTACGGACACTGAAGCTTTCTTT
TRBJ1-4 TRBV7-9 NA NA CASSFTGLGEKLFF TGTGCCAGCAGCTTTACAGGGCTCGGTGAAAAACTGTTTTTT
TRBJ1-5 TRBV20-1 NA few CSASVGRLNQPQHF TGCAGTGCTAGTGTCGGGAGACTTAATCAGCCCCAGCATTTT
TRBJ2-6 TRBV12-3/TRBV12-4 NA NA CASSSPGQNMGSGANVLTF TGTGCCAGCAGTTCCCCGGGACAAAACATGGGCTCAGGGGCCAACGTCCTGACTTTC
TRBJ2-5 TRBV20-1 TRBD2 NA CSARPSSGGTQETQYF TGCAGTGCTAGACCTAGTAGCGGGGGGACTCAAGAGACCCAGTACTTC
TRBJ2-3 TRBV6-6 NA NA CASSFSGWDTQYF TGTGCCAGCAGTTTTTCAGGGTGGGATACGCAGTATTTT
TRBJ1-2 TRBV6-5 NA NA CASSYGHGYTF TGTGCCAGCAGTTACGGGCACGGCTACACCTTC
TRBJ2-7 TRBV27 TRBD1 few CASSSPGTGVNEQYF TGTGCCAGCAGTTCACCCGGGACAGGGGTGAACGAGCAGTACTTC
TRBJ2-3 TRBV7-3 NA many CASSLTGASTDTQYF TGTGCCAGCAGTTTGACCGGTGCTAGCACAGATACGCAGTATTTT
TRBJ2-1 TRBV20-1 NA few CSARGRGDRSYNEQFF TGCAGTGCTAGAGGGAGGGGAGACAGGTCATACAATGAGCAGTTCTTC
TRBJ2-3 TRBV3-1 TRBD2 NA CASSQRGSEDTQYF TGTGCCAGCAGCCAGCGGGGGTCCGAGGATACGCAGTATTTT
TRBJ1-5 TRBV7-6 NA NA CASSEQTGNPYSNQPQHF TGTGCCAGCAGCGAACAAACAGGGAATCCCTATAGCAATCAGCCCCAGCATTTT
TRBJ2-7 TRBV2 TRBD1 NA CASSDGQGYYEQYF TGTGCCAGCAGCGACGGACAGGGATATTACGAGCAGTACTTC
TRBJ2-4 TRBV4-3 NA few CASSQDPKGRNIQYF TGCGCCAGCAGCCAAGATCCCAAAGGGCGGAACATTCAGTACTTC
TRBJ1-1 TRBV3-1 NA NA CASTPIAGLNTEAFF TGTGCCAGCACCCCAATCGCAGGGCTGAACACTGAAGCTTTCTTT
TRBJ2-1 TRBV20-1 NA NA CSARLVDRAYNEQFF TGCAGTGCGCGGTTAGTGGACCGAGCCTACAATGAGCAGTTCTTC
TRBJ2-7 TRBV20-1 TRBD1 NA CSAWTGTYEQYF TGCAGTGCGTGGACAGGGACCTACGAGCAGTACTTC
TRBJ2-7 TRBV7-2 TRBD1 NA CASSWEGQGFDEQYF TGTGCCAGCAGCTGGGAGGGACAGGGGTTCGACGAGCAGTACTTC
TRBJ2-7 TRBV7-9 TRBD1 few CASSFNLRGITYEQYF TGTGCCAGCAGCTTTAACCTCAGGGGGATCACCTACGAGCAGTACTTC
TRBJ1-5 TRBV4-3 NA NA CASSLRRNQPQHF TGCGCCAGCAGCCTCAGGCGCAATCAGCCCCAGCATTTT
TRBJ2-7 TRBV13 NA NA CASSLDYRSYNEQYF TGTGCCAGCAGTTTGGACTACCGCTCCTACAATGAGCAGTACTTC
TRBJ2-1 TRBV10-3 NA few CAISVANEQFF TGTGCCATCAGTGTGGCCAATGAGCAGTTCTTC
TRBJ2-1 TRBV28 NA NA CASSFLSYVGEQFF TGTGCCAGCAGTTTTCTTAGTTATGTGGGAGAGCAGTTCTTC
TRBJ2-3 TRBV7-2 TRBD2 NA CASSLRPGGRNTQYF TGTGCCAGCAGCTTAAGGCCGGGGGGTCGAAATACGCAGTATTTT
TRBJ2-6 TRBV7-6 NA NA CASSLVGSSSGANVLTF TGTGCCAGCAGCTTAGTGGGCAGTAGCTCTGGGGCCAACGTCCTGACTTTC
TRBJ1-3 TRBV4-3 NA NA CASSQDGNTIYF TGCGCCAGCAGCCAAGATGGAAACACCATATATTTT
TRBJ1-4 TRBV4-3 NA NA CDSSQSLQGIEEKLFF TGCGACAGCAGCCAGAGTCTACAGGGAATAGAAGAAAAACTGTTTTTT
TRBJ2-1 TRBV7-3 TRBD1 few CASSPDRENEQFF TGTGCCAGCAGCCCGGACAGGGAAAATGAGCAGTTCTTC
TRBJ2-7 TRBV29-1 TRBD1 few CSVDGTGGNEQYF TGCAGCGTAGATGGGACAGGGGGAAACGAGCAGTACTTC
TRBJ2-3 TRBV28 NA NA CASSEITRDADTQYF TGTGCCAGCAGTGAGATAACGCGGGATGCAGATACGCAGTATTTT
TRBJ1-4 TRBV3-1 NA NA CASSAGGTPEKLFF TGTGCCAGCAGCGCTGGCGGCACACCAGAAAAACTGTTTTTT
TRBJ2-7 TRBV7-2 NA NA CASSSDGSYEQYF TGTGCCAGCAGCTCCGACGGTTCCTACGAGCAGTACTTC
TRBJ2-7 TRBV20-1 TRBD2 NA CSASLAGGPVHEQYF TGCAGTGCTAGCCTAGCGGGGGGGCCGGTCCACGAGCAGTACTTC
TRBJ2-5 TRBV20-1 TRBD2 NA CSASGLAGKIGTQYF TGCAGTGCTTCCGGACTAGCGGGGAAGATCGGGACCCAGTACTTC